This T cell receptor (beta chain) is from a study of control samples from healthy donors and cancer patients (dated by TCRdb to 2020 to 2022). The library was made by the immunoSEQ multiplex PCR assay. TCRdb provides this immuneACCESS table in a form limited to in-frame rearrangements. Some clones are lacking; in checked studies, under half of them reflect an unresolved V gene, and why the rest are absent is not known. A total of 120,000 or so clones appear in this sample, around nine tenths of them only once. The top ten clones comprise about 12% of the sample. As to this clone: Which antigen it targets is not known. Base qualities are not provided; no much larger clone lies one nucleotide away.

This TCR derives from a man aged 30 to 45 in good health. Sequencing was done on a sample of blood.

The DNA sequence follows: TGTGCCAGCAGCTTCCCCATGAACACTGAAGCTTTCTTT. Its amino acids are CASSFPMNTEAFF. Recombination connected TRBV7-8 to TRBJ1-1; there is no confident call for the D gene. CDR3 length: 13 amino acids, cysteine to phenylalanine. CDR3 DNA is the only sequence kept; it has 39 bases, read in frame from the first base. V drops 3 bases and J drops 0 bases, leaving 5 bases in between. Per the germline V gene, SGHVS is the CDR1 and FQNEAQ is the CDR2.